These 27 T cell receptor beta chains were sequenced from one sample in a study of human T cells and chemical hapten exposure. TCRdb processed the RACE reads anew with MiXCR; each CDR3 protein has one entry. Of around 110,000 distinct CDR3 sequences in the sample, roughly an eighth were seen once. Time point of the sample: patch test 1, 2 weeks after DPC sensitization. The treatment: therapeutic diphenylcyclopropenone sensitization with weekly scalp DPC. The specimen was whole blood, collected in connection with sensitization to the hapten diphenylcyclopropenone (DPC). The source of these receptors is a woman aged 50 to 65 with alopecia areata. Some clones in this sample may be carry-over from other donors' samples.

This clonotype came up many times. The chain recombines TRBV5-6 with TRBJ2-1; 7 bases map to TRBD2. There are 14 residues in the CDR3. The V and J ends lost 3 bases and 6 bases, in that order; junction bases with no gene match: 6. Germline V gene data show CDR1 as SGHDT and CDR2 as YYEEEE. CDR3 loop: CASSWSGNPNEQFF. The CDR3 region has the DNA TGTGCCAGCAGCTGGAGCGGGAACCCCAATGAGCAGTTCTTC.

The chain carries TRBV6-5 and TRBJ1-3; D gene ambiguous. Per germline, CDR1 MNHEY and CDR2 SVGAGI. V gave up 7 bases and J gave up 4 bases, with 11 bases separating them. The length of the CDR3 is 13 residues. As DNA, the CDR3 is TGTGCCAGCACCCGGACTCTCGGAAACACCATATATTTT. Amino acids: CASTRTLGNTIYF.

This clonotype showed up many times. The chain carries TRBV7-2 and TRBJ2-2; TRBD2 matches 8 bases. CDR3 size: 15 residues. Trimming removed 6 bases from V and 3 bases from J; junction bases left unmatched: 6. Looked up from germline, CDR1 is SGHTA and CDR2 is FQGNSA. The CDR3 DNA is TGTGCCAGCAGTCCCGGGACTAGGGACACCGGGGAGCTGTTTTTT. Translation: CASSPGTRDTGELFF.

This clonotype occurred once. The CDR3 reads CASSPDRGTNYGYTF. The CDR3 DNA follows: TGTGCCAGCTCACCGGACAGGGGAACAAACTATGGCTACACCTTC. The rearrangement uses TRBV18 and TRBJ1-2; 9 nucleotides align to TRBD1. With 3 bases clipped from V and 2 bases from J, the junction kept 4 bases outside the gene matches. This CDR3 contains 15 residues. The V gene's germline CDR1 is KGHSH and CDR2 LQKENI.

This clonotype was recorded many times. The chain couples TRBV11-2 to TRBJ2-3; unclear D gene. V was trimmed by 4 bases and J by 2 bases, leaving 4 bases between them. The CDR3 contains 12 residues. CDR1 is SGHAT and CDR2 is FQNNGV in the germline V gene. The CDR3 sequence is CASSSFTDTQYF. Written as DNA, the CDR3 is TGTGCCAGCAGCTCCTTCACAGATACGCAGTATTTT.

The chain is built from TRBV12-3 or TRBV12-4 and TRBJ1-6; D might be TRBD1 (5 bases). The CDR3 covers 15 residues. V dropped 9 bases and J dropped 9 bases, with 21 bases sitting between them. Here the CDR3 DNA reads TGTGCCAGTACGCCGGGGCCCCAATTGAGTTCACCCCTCCACTTT. It specifies CASTPGPQLSSPLHF.

The rearrangement links TRBV6-5 to TRBJ2-7; D gene ambiguous. Trimming removed 0 bases from V and 1 base from J, with 10 bases in between. The CDR3 sequence is 15 residues long. CDR1 is MNHEY and CDR2 is SVGAGI in the germline V gene. CDR3 sequence: CASSYSSDGSYEQYF. The CDR3 DNA follows: TGTGCCAGCAGTTACTCGTCGGACGGATCCTACGAGCAGTACTTC.

This clonotype came up many times. This rearrangement joins TRBV6-1 to TRBJ1-1; 7 bases are shared with TRBD1. The V gene end was trimmed by 6 bases and the J gene end by 4 bases; junction bases not matched to a gene: 8. The CDR3 totals 14 residues. Germline CDR1 is MNHNS and CDR2 is SASEGT. In DNA, the CDR3 is TGTGCCAGCAGGACAGGGAAAGGAGGCACTGAAGCTTTCTTT. Protein: CASRTGKGGTEAFF.

In its sample, this clonotype was seen a few times. The J gene is TRBJ1-1, the V gene TRBV27; D call uncertain. CDR3 length equals 13 residues. In germline, CDR1 is MNHEY, CDR2 SMNVEV (reference sequence). V was clipped by 8 bases and J by 1 base, with 11 bases between them. CDR3 residues: CASRNWRNTEAFF. For the CDR3, the DNA is TGTGCCAGCCGAAATTGGAGGAACACTGAAGCTTTCTTT.

This clonotype appeared a few times. The V call is TRBV12-3 or TRBV12-4, the J call TRBJ1-2; tentative D call: TRBD1 (6 bases). V lost 5 bases to trimming and J lost 4 bases, with 11 bases between them. This CDR3 is built from 13 residues. CDR3 residues: CASSLDSTYGYTF. In nucleotides, the CDR3 is TGTGCCAGCAGTCTGGACAGCACCTATGGCTACACCTTC.

This clonotype was seen a few times. The J gene is TRBJ1-4, the V gene TRBV20-1; D possibly corresponds to TRBD1 (6 bases). The length of the CDR3 is 15 residues. Germline CDR1 reads DFQATT; CDR2 reads SNEGSKA (reference sequence). With 0 bases removed from V and 8 bases from J, the gap between germline ends came to 16 bases. The CDR3 region has the DNA TGCAGTGCTAGAGATCGGACAGCCACTGGGGAAAAACTGTTTTTT. Encoded protein: CSARDRTATGEKLFF.

This chain links TRBV28 with TRBJ1-2; perhaps TRBD1 as D (5 bases). Trimming took 4 bases from V and 8 from J, leaving 17 bases between them. CDR3 length: 14 residues. Per the germline V gene, CDR1 is MDHEN and CDR2 is SYDVKM. CDR3 amino acids: CASSSQQGIGGYTF. CDR3 nucleotides: TGTGCCAGCAGTTCCCAGCAGGGAATAGGCGGCTACACCTTC.

This clonotype has more than one count but fewer than ten. The chain uses TRBV5-5 and TRBJ2-4; possible D gene TRBD2, 6 bases. This CDR3 contains 16 residues. Between the trimmed V and J ends, which lost 3 bases and 0 bases, there was a span of 13 bases. Germline CDR1 and CDR2: SGHKS and YYEKEE (reference sequence). This chain's CDR3 is CASSSLARLAKNIQYF. CDR3 bases: TGTGCCAGCAGCTCACTAGCCCGACTAGCCAAAAACATTCAGTACTTC.

This clonotype was seen at least ten times. This chain joins TRBV4-1 and TRBJ1-5; D not resolved. Looked up from germline, CDR1 is MGHRA and CDR2 is YSYEKL. Trimming took off 0 bases at V and 11 bases at J, with 14 bases between the two ends. The CDR3 is made up of 14 amino acids. The CDR3 is CASSQDRGVIAQHF. CDR3 nucleotides: TGCGCCAGCAGCCAAGACCGAGGTGTGATAGCCCAGCATTTT.

The genes are TRBV29-1 and TRBJ1-1; D remains ambiguous. This CDR3 has 11 residues. Germline values: CDR1 SQVTM, CDR2 ANQGSEA. V was pared by 3 bases and J by 5 bases, with 7 bases between. CDR3 in DNA: TGCAGCGTTGATCGCGGGACTGAAGCTTTCTTT. This sequence encodes CSVDRGTEAFF.

The genes are TRBV5-1 and TRBJ1-6, with D perhaps TRBD1 (6 bases). From germline, CDR1 is SGHRS and CDR2 YFSETQ. The CDR3 has 14 residues. V shed 4 bases and J shed 9 bases, with 14 bases lying between them. CDR3 nucleotide sequence: TGCGCCAGCAGCGACATAGGGGGTACTTCACCCCTCCACTTT. This translates into CASSDIGGTSPLHF.

V gene TRBV6-1 combines with J gene TRBJ1-5; D uncertain. CDR3 length: 12 amino acids. Per the germline V gene, CDR1 is MNHNS and CDR2 is SASEGT. The V end was cut by 2 bases, the J end by 6 bases, with 5 bases between. The CDR3 sequence is CASSERSQPQHF. The CDR3 bases are TGTGCCAGCAGTGAACGGAGTCAGCCCCAGCATTTT.

Ten or more counts support this clonotype. The V gene is TRBV12-3 or TRBV12-4, the J gene TRBJ1-5; D gene uncertain. This CDR3 has 14 amino acids. Trimming took 1 base from V and 0 from J, leaving 4 bases between them. Here the CDR3 DNA reads TGTGCCAGCAGTTTAGGCGATAGCAATCAGCCCCAGCATTTT. Protein product: CASSLGDSNQPQHF.

This clonotype was seen a handful of times. J is TRBJ2-3 and V is TRBV14, with 7 nucleotides matching TRBD2. With V trimmed by 7 bases and J by 1 base, 5 bases remained unmatched. The length of the CDR3 is 14 residues. CDR1 and CDR2 (germline): SGHDN, FVKESK. The CDR3 loop is CASTQTSGTDTQYF. The CDR3 DNA reads TGTGCCAGCACGCAAACTAGCGGCACAGATACGCAGTATTTT.

This clonotype was counted only a few times. The chain combines TRBV7-8 with TRBJ1-6, with TRBD1 matching over 10 bases. The ends lost 5 bases at V and 10 bases at J; junction bases unmatched: 5. The CDR3 extends over 14 amino acids. Germline V gene lookup returns CDR1 SGHVS and CDR2 FQNEAQ. The CDR3 spells CASSGGQGRSPLHF. The CDR3 DNA follows: TGTGCCAGCAGCGGGGGACAGGGGCGATCACCCCTCCACTTT.

This chain links TRBV6-2 or TRBV6-3 with TRBJ1-6; the D is unclear. CDR1 is MNHEY, CDR2 SVGEGT, per germline. The CDR3 extends over 14 amino acids. Trimming took 0 bases from V and 11 from J, leaving 11 bases between them. Here the CDR3 DNA reads TGTGCCAGCAGTTACTCGATGGACGGGACACCCCTCCACTTT. Translation: CASSYSMDGTPLHF.

There are many counts of this clonotype. This chain links TRBV28 with TRBJ1-1; 9 positions agree with TRBD1. The CDR3 is 14 amino acids. The V gene's germline CDR1 is MDHEN and CDR2 SYDVKM. Trimming at V came to 5 bases and at J to 0 bases, leaving 1 base not matched to a gene. The CDR3 loop is CASSRDRVNTEAFF. In nucleotides, the CDR3 is TGTGCCAGCAGTCGGGACAGGGTGAACACTGAAGCTTTCTTT.

V is TRBV28 and J is TRBJ2-7, with no clear D. The germline V and J ends were trimmed by 4 bases and 2 bases, with 18 bases remaining between them. CDR3 length equals 16 residues. Germline V gene lookup returns CDR1 MDHEN and CDR2 SYDVKM. The chain's CDR3 is CASSSPGARRTYEQYF. The DNA for the CDR3 is TGTGCCAGCAGTTCCCCAGGAGCTCGTCGTACCTACGAGCAGTACTTC.

This clonotype was found a few times. The V and J genes are TRBV7-6 and TRBJ2-5; no reliable D call. This CDR3 spans 14 amino acids. V was trimmed by 6 bases and J by 3 bases, leaving 14 bases between them. Per the germline V gene, CDR1 is SGHVS and CDR2 is FNYEAQ. CDR3 sequence (DNA): TGTGCCAGCAGGCCCGGTACCGGCAAAGAGACCCAGTACTTC. Its translation is CASRPGTGKETQYF. Full variable domain (remainder filled in from reference TRBV7-6 and TRBJ2-5): GAGVSQSPRYKVTKRGQDVALRCDPISGHVSLYWYRQALGQGPEFLTYFNYEAQQDKSGLPNDRFSAERPEGSISTLTIQRTEQRDSAMYRCASRPGTGKETQYFGPGTRLLVL.

The rearrangement joins TRBV28 to TRBJ1-1; D is unclear. Between the trimmed V and J ends, which lost 6 bases and 2 bases, there was a span of 10 bases. The germline gives CDR1 MDHEN, CDR2 SYDVKM. This CDR3 region has 13 residues. The CDR3 is CASRGRTNTEAFF. The CDR3 coding sequence is TGTGCCAGCAGGGGCCGGACTAACACTGAAGCTTTCTTT.

The sample holds many counts of this clonotype. V gene TRBV6-2 or TRBV6-3 combines with J gene TRBJ2-1; 9 nucleotides match TRBD2. V lost 5 bases and J lost 2; bases outside the gene matches: 4. Germline V CDR1 and CDR2: MNHEY, SVGEGT. The CDR3 covers 15 residues. The CDR3 DNA is TGTGCCAGCAGTGATGGCGGGGGGGCCTACAATGAGCAGTTCTTC. As protein: CASSDGGGAYNEQFF.

This clonotype came up a few times. This chain uses TRBV28 with TRBJ2-5; possibly TRBD1 for D (6 bases). The CDR3 runs to 15 residues. V shed 4 bases and J shed 5 bases, with 17 bases lying between them. Germline V gives CDR1 MDHEN, CDR2 SYDVKM. The CDR3 loop reads CASSSQTGPTETQYF. In DNA, the CDR3 is TGTGCCAGCAGTTCCCAGACAGGTCCGACGGAGACCCAGTACTTC.